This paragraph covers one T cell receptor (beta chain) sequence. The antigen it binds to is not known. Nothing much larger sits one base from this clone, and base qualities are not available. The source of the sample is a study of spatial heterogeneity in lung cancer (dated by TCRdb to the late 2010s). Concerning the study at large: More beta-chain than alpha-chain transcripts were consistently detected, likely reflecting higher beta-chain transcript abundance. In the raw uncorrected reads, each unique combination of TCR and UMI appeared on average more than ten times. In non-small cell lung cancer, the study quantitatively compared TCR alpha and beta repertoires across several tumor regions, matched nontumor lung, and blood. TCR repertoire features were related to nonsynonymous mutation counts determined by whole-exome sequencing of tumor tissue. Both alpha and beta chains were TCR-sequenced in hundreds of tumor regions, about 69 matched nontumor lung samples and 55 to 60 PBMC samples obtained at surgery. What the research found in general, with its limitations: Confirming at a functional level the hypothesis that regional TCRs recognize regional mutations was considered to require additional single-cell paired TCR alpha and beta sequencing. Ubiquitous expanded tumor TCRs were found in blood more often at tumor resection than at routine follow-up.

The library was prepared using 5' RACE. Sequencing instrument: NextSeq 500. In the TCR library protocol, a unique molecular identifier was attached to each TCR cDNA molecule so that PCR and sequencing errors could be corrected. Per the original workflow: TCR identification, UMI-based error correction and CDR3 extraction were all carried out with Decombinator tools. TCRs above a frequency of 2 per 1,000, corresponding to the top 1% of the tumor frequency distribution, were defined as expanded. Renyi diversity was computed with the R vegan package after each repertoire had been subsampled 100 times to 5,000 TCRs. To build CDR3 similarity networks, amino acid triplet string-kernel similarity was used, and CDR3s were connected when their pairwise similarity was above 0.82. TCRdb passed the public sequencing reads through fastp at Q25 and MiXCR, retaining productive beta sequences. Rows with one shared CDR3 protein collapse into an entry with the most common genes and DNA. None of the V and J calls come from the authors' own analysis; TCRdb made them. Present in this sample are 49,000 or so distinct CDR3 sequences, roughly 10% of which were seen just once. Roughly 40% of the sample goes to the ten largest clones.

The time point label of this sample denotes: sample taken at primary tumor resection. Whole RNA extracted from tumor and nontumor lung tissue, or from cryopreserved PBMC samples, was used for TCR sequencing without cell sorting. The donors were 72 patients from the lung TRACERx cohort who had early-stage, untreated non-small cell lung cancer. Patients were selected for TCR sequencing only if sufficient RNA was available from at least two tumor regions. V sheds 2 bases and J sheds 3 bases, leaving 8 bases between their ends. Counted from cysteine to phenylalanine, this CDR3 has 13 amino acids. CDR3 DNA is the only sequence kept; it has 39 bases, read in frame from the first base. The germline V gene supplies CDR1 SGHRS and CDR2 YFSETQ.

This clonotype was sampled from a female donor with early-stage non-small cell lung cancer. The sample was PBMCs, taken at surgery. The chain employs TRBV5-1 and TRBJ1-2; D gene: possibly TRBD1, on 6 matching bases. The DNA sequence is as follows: TGCGCCAGCAGCTTATCAGGGGACTATGGCTACACCTTC. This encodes CASSLSGDYGYTF.